The text below deals with one T cell receptor beta chain. Its specificity is unknown. Stability of Graves' hyperthyroidism was defined as absent ophthalmopathy progression within 18 months. Thyroid ultrasound and orbital computed tomography, with clinical symptoms and serum thyroxine and TRAb, informed diagnoses. This CDR3 is built from 14 residues. V shed 6 bases and J shed 1 base, with 12 bases lying between them. Germline CDR1 is LNHDA and CDR2 is SQIVND (reference sequence). The data were obtained in a study of T cells in Graves' hyperthyroidism and ophthalmopathy. Background on the study: Peripheral blood was taken when the disease was first diagnosed, before any treatment began.

Broader study findings: Ophthalmopathy was model-predicted a median approximately 6.9 months pre-onset.

Amplified TCR beta CDR3 regions derived from RNA transcripts. The primer set for the first-round RT-PCR of the TCR CDR3 was HTBI. TCRdb reprocessed the multiplex PCR reads via MiXCR and lists one record per CDR3 protein. The sample includes approximately 300,000 distinct CDR3 sequences, around a sixth of them seen just once. V and J are TRBV19 and TRBJ1-1; no firm D call. The receptor's source is a man between 25 and 39 years old with Graves' hyperthyroidism. Input material: blood. Written as DNA, the CDR3 is TGTGCCAGTAGCCGAATCGACCGGAACACTGAAGCTTTCTTT. Its translation is CASSRIDRNTEAFF.